This is a list of T cell receptor beta chains from one sample in a study of cytomegalovirus exposure and HLA in healthy donors. The protocol was immunoSEQ multiplex PCR, while the TCRdb copy is restricted to in-frame clones and leaves out a portion. The table records about 160,000 clones, around 75% of them present only once. Sequencing was performed on PBMCs. The receptor set was obtained from a woman aged 50 to 65 in good health and CMV-seropositive. Each CDR3 is given with its conserved first and last residue. A D gene is named only where the DNA matches it firmly. Rows give clone size only sometimes, using once, few, many, or a class for an expanded clone.

CDR3 protein	CDR3 DNA	D gene	V gene	J gene	clone size
CASSVSTNYEQYF	TGTGCCAGCAGTGTTTCGACTAACTACGAGCAGTACTTC	NA	TRBV7-9	TRBJ2-7	NA
CASSPRYLAKNIQYF	TGTGCCAGCAGTCCCAGATATCTAGCCAAAAACATTCAGTACTTC	NA	TRBV2	TRBJ2-4	NA
CATSRDRSGDGYTF	TGTGCCACCAGCAGAGATCGATCAGGGGATGGCTACACCTTC	NA	TRBV15	TRBJ1-2	NA
CASSYQGLRGTEAFF	TGCGCCAGCAGTTATCAGGGTTTACGAGGCACTGAAGCTTTCTTT	NA	TRBV10-2	TRBJ1-1	NA
CASSGPWGPNTEAFF	TGTGCCAGCAGCGGACCCTGGGGCCCGAACACTGAAGCTTTCTTT	NA	TRBV9	TRBJ1-1	NA
CASSLVGGQGYSPLHF	TGCGCCAGCAGCTTGGTAGGTGGGCAGGGGTATTCACCCCTCCACTTT	NA	TRBV5-1	TRBJ1-6	NA
CASSQDLRSEGSVF	TGTGCCAGCAGCCAAGATCTCCGTTCCGAGGGATCGGTCTTC	NA	TRBV4-2	TRBJ2-1	NA
CASSPERLAGFSGANVLTF	TGTGCCAGCAGCCCAGAGAGACTAGCGGGGTTCTCTGGGGCCAACGTCCTGACTTTC	TRBD2	TRBV7-3	TRBJ2-6	NA
CASSLEGPLSGGYTF	TGTGCCAGCAGCTTAGAAGGTCCCCTCTCGGGTGGCTACACCTTC	NA	TRBV11-2	TRBJ1-2	NA
CASSLAPSGGNYEQYF	TGCGCCAGCAGCTTGGCGCCTAGCGGGGGGAACTACGAGCAGTACTTC	TRBD2	TRBV5-1	TRBJ2-7	NA
CASAGGAPGGSPLHF	TGTGCCAGCGCGGGGGGGGCCCCCGGGGGGTCACCCCTCCACTTT	NA	TRBV2	TRBJ1-6	many
CASSLVASLGAANAETQYF	TGTGCCAGCAGCTTAGTTGCCTCCCTGGGGGCCGCTAACGCGGAGACCCAGTACTTC	NA	TRBV7-8	TRBJ2-5	few
CASSLTPGGLHF	TGTGCCAGCAGCTTAACTCCAGGGGGACTCCACTTT	TRBD1	TRBV13	TRBJ1-6	NA
CASSQGAGGVNQPQHF	TGCGCCAGCAGCCAGGGAGCGGGGGGCGTCAATCAGCCCCAGCATTTT	NA	TRBV4-1	TRBJ1-5	NA
CASSQVFTSGSYEQYF	TGTGCCAGCAGCCAAGTATTCACTAGCGGGTCCTACGAGCAGTACTTC	TRBD2	TRBV4-2	TRBJ2-7	NA
CASSVGVGPNREAFF	TGTGCCAGCAGCGTAGGGGTTGGGCCAAACCGTGAAGCTTTCTTT	NA	TRBV9	TRBJ1-1	NA
CASSPQTSADTQYF	TGTGCCAGCAGTCCTCAGACTAGCGCAGATACGCAGTATTTT	TRBD2	TRBV6-1	TRBJ2-3	NA
CASRRSSNQPQHF	TGTGCCAGCCGTAGATCGAGCAATCAGCCCCAGCATTTT	NA	TRBV6-5	TRBJ1-5	NA
CASSTQGGGNSPLHF	TGCGCCAGCAGCACACAGGGGGGTGGTAATTCACCCCTCCACTTT	TRBD1	TRBV5-1	TRBJ1-6	NA
CAISESGGVSAKNIQYF	TGTGCCATCAGTGAATCCGGGGGGGTAAGCGCCAAAAACATTCAGTACTTC	TRBD2	TRBV10-3	TRBJ2-4	few
CASAEQGGYEAFF	TGTGCTAGTGCCGAACAGGGGGGCTATGAAGCTTTCTTT	TRBD1	TRBV12-5	TRBJ1-1	NA
CASSPSGGPGELFF	TGTGCCAGCAGCCCCTCAGGCGGGCCCGGGGAGCTGTTTTTT	NA	TRBV7-9	TRBJ2-2	NA
CSVVGLAGGSYNEQFF	TGCAGCGTTGTGGGACTAGCGGGGGGATCCTACAATGAGCAGTTCTTC	TRBD2	TRBV29-1	TRBJ2-1	NA
CASTQGINTEAFF	TGTGCCAGCACACAGGGGATTAACACTGAAGCTTTCTTT	TRBD1	TRBV6-6	TRBJ1-1	NA
CASSPSTGNTEAFF	TGTGCCAGCAGCCCTTCAACGGGGAACACTGAAGCTTTCTTT	NA	TRBV27	TRBJ1-1	NA
CASSLFQSGEQFF	TGTGCCAGCAGCTTATTCCAGTCGGGTGAGCAGTTCTTC	NA	TRBV7-8	TRBJ2-1	once
CASSPQAGAYNEQFF	TGTGCCAGCAGCCCTCAAGCGGGGGCCTACAATGAGCAGTTCTTC	TRBD2	TRBV7-3	TRBJ2-1	NA
CAWRARGNTGELFF	TGTGCCTGGAGGGCTCGGGGTAACACCGGGGAGCTGTTTTTT	NA	TRBV30	TRBJ2-2	few
CASSSGTSGDEQFF	TGTGCCAGCAGCTCCGGGACTAGCGGGGATGAGCAGTTCTTC	TRBD2	TRBV13	TRBJ2-1	NA
CASSQDGEALGTEAFF	TGTGCCAGCAGCCAAGATGGTGAGGCTTTAGGCACTGAAGCTTTCTTT	NA	TRBV14	TRBJ1-1	NA
CASSLEAGNQPQHF	TGTGCCAGCAGCTTAGAGGCCGGGAATCAGCCCCAGCATTTT	NA	TRBV7-2	TRBJ1-5	NA
CASSPTAGELFF	TGTGCCAGCAGCCCTACGGCCGGGGAGCTGTTTTTT	NA	TRBV11-2	TRBJ2-2	once
CASSPTGVDYGYTF	TGTGCCAGCAGCCCGACCGGGGTAGACTATGGCTACACCTTC	NA	TRBV2	TRBJ1-2	NA
CASSLEPGAQETQYF	TGCGCCAGCAGCTTGGAGCCAGGCGCTCAAGAGACCCAGTACTTC	NA	TRBV5-1	TRBJ2-5	NA
CASRVPGQGENTEAFF	TGTGCCAGCAGGGTGCCTGGACAGGGGGAAAACACTGAAGCTTTCTTT	TRBD1	TRBV2	TRBJ1-1	NA
CASSIERTEAFF	TGTGCCAGCAGCATAGAGAGGACTGAAGCTTTCTTT	NA	TRBV7-9	TRBJ1-1	NA
CASSQTSGGVDTQYF	TGTGCCAGCAGCCAGACTAGCGGGGGGGTAGATACGCAGTATTTT	TRBD2	TRBV9	TRBJ2-3	NA
CASSIADFGSGANVLTF	TGTGCCAGTAGTATAGCGGACTTCGGCTCTGGGGCCAACGTCCTGACTTTC	NA	TRBV19	TRBJ2-6	few
CASSGQGGLRGYTF	TGTGCCAGCAGTGGACAGGGGGGGCTTAGAGGCTACACCTTC	TRBD1	TRBV6-1	TRBJ1-2	NA
CASSGTSGGRLWYF	TGTGCCAGCAGTGGGACTAGCGGGGGGCGACTCTGGTATTTT	TRBD2	TRBV6-5	TRBJ2-3	NA
CASSQATTGVTQPQHF	TGCGCCAGCAGCCAAGCTACGACAGGGGTGACTCAGCCCCAGCATTTT	TRBD1	TRBV4-1	TRBJ1-5	NA
CASSLTEADGYTF	TGTGCCAGCTCGCTGACAGAGGCAGATGGCTACACCTTC	NA	TRBV18	TRBJ1-2	once
CASSETGNTEAFF	TGTGCCAGCAGTGAAACAGGGAACACTGAAGCTTTCTTT	NA	TRBV2	TRBJ1-1	NA
CASSSRKGLEETEAFF	TGTGCCAGCAGTAGCCGTAAAGGCCTAGAGGAGACTGAAGCTTTCTTT	NA	TRBV28	TRBJ1-1	NA
CASSSARTGGEKLFF	TGTGCCAGCAGCTCCGCAAGGACAGGGGGAGAAAAACTGTTTTTT	TRBD1	TRBV11-2	TRBJ1-4	few
CASSLTTGDEQFF	TGTGCCAGCAGTTTAACGACAGGGGACGAGCAGTTCTTC	TRBD1	TRBV27	TRBJ2-1	NA
CASSPDTYNEQFF	TGTGCCAGTAGCCCCGATACTTACAATGAGCAGTTCTTC	NA	TRBV19	TRBJ2-1	NA
CASGRDSPLHF	TGTGCCTCCGGGCGGGATTCACCCCTCCACTTT	NA	TRBV30	TRBJ1-6	once